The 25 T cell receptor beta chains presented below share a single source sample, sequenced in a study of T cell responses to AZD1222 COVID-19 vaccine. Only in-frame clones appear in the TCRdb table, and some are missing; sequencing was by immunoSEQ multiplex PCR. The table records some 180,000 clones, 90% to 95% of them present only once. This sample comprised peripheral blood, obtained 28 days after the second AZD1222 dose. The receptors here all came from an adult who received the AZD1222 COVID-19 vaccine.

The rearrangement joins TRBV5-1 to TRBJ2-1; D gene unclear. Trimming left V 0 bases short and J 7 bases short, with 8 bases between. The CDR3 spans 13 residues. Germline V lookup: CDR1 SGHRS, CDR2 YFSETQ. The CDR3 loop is CASSLAVGNEQFF. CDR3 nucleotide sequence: TGCGCCAGCAGCTTGGCCGTAGGGAATGAGCAGTTCTTC.

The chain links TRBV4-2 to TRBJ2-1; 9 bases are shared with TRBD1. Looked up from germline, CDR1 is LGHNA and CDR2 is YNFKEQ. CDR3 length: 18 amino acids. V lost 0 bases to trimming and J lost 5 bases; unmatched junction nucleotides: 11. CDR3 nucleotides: TGTGCCAGCAGCCAAGATCGTATCCGGGACAGGGTCAACAATGAGCAGTTCTTC. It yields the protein CASSQDRIRDRVNNEQFF.

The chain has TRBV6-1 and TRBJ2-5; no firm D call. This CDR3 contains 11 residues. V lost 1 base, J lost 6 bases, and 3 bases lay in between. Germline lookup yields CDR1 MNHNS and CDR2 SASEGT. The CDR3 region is CASSEDKTQYF. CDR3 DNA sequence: TGTGCCAGCAGTGAAGATAAGACCCAGTACTTC.

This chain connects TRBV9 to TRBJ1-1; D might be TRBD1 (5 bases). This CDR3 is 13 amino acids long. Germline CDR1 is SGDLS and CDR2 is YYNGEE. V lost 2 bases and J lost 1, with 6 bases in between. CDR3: CASSVGTNTEAFF. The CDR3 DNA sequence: TGTGCCAGCAGCGTCGGGACGAACACTGAAGCTTTCTTT.

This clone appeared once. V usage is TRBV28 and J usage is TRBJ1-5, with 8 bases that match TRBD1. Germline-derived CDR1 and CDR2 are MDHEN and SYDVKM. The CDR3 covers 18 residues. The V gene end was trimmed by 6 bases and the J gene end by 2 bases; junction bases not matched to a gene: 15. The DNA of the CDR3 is TGTGCCAGCAGCTTCCGGAGACAGGGGATAAGTCGCAATCAGCCCCAGCATTTT. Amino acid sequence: CASSFRRQGISRNQPQHF.

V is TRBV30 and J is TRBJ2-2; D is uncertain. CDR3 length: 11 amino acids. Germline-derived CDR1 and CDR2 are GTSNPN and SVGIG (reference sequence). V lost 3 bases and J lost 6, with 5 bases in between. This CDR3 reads CAWRRAGELFF. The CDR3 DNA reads TGTGCCTGGAGGCGCGCCGGGGAGCTGTTTTTT.

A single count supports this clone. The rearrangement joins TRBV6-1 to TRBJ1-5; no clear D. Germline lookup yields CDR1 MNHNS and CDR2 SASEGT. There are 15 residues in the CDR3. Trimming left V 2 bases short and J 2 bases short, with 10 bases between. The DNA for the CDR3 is TGTGCCAGCAGTGAAAGTAGGCTGGGCAATCAGCCCCAGCATTTT. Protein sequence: CASSESRLGNQPQHF.

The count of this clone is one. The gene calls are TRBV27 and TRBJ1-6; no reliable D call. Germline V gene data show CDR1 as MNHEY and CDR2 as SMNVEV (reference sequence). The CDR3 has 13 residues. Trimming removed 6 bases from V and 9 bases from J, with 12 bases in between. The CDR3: CASRAGISSPLHF. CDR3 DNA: TGTGCCAGCAGAGCGGGGATTAGTTCACCCCTCCACTTT.

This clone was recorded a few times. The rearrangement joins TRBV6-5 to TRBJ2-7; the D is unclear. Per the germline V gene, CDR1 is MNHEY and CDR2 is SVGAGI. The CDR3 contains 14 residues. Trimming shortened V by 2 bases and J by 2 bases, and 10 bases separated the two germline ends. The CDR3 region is CASSYRGRPYEQYF. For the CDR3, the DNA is TGTGCCAGCAGTTACCGAGGAAGACCCTACGAGCAGTACTTC.

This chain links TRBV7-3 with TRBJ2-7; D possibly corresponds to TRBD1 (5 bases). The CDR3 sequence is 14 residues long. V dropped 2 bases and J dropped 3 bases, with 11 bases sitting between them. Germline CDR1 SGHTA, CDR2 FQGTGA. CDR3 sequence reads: CASSLGVQGYEQYF. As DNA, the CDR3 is TGTGCCAGCAGCTTAGGGGTCCAGGGCTACGAGCAGTACTTC.

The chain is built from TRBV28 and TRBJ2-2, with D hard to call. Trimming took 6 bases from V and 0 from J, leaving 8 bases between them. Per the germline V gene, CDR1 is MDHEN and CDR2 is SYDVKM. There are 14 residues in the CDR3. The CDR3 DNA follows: TGTGCCAGCAGCATTGGGACGAACACCGGGGAGCTGTTTTTT. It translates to CASSIGTNTGELFF.

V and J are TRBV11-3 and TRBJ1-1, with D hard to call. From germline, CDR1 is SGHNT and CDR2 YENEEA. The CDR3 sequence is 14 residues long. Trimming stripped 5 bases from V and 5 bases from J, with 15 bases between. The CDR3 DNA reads TGTGCCAGCAGCAACAATGCCAGGTTAACTGAAGCTTTCTTT. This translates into CASSNNARLTEAFF.

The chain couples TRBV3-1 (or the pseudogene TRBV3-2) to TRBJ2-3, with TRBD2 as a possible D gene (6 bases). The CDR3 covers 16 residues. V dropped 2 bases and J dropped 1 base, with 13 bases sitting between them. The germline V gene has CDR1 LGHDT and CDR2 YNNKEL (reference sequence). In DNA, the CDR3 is TGTGCCAGCAGCCAAAATAGCGGAGGGCGCACAGATACGCAGTATTTT. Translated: CASSQNSGGRTDTQYF.

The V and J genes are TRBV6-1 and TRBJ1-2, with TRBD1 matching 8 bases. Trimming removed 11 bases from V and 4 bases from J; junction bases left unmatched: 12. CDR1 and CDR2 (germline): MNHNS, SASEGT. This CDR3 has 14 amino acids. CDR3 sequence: CAGASGGSSYGYTF. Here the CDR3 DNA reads TGTGCCGGGGCCTCAGGGGGCAGTAGCTATGGCTACACCTTC.

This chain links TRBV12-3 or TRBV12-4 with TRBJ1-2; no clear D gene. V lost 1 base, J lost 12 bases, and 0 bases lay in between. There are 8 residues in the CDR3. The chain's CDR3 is CASSLDTF. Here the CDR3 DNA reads TGTGCCAGCAGTTTAGACACCTTC.

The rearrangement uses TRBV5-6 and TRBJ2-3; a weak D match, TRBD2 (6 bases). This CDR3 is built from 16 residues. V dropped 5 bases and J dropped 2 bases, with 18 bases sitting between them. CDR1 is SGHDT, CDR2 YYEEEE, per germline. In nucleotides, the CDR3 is TGTGCCAGCAGACGTTTAGCGGAAACCGACACAGATACGCAGTATTTT. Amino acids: CASRRLAETDTDTQYF.

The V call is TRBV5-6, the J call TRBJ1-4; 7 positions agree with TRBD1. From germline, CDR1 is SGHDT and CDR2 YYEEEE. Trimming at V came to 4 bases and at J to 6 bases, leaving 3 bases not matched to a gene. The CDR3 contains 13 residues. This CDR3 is CASSPRGDEKLFF. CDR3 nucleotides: TGTGCCAGCAGCCCCAGGGGGGATGAAAAACTGTTTTTT.

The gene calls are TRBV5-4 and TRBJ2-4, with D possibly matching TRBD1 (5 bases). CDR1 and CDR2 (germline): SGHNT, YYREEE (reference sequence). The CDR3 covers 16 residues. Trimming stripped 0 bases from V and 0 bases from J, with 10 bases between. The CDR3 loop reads CASSLDRLVAKNIQYF. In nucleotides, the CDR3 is TGTGCCAGCAGCTTGGACAGGCTTGTAGCCAAAAACATTCAGTACTTC.

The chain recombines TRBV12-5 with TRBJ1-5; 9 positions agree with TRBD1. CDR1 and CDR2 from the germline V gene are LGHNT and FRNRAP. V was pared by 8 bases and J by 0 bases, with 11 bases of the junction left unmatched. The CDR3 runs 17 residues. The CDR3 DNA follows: TGTGCTAGTCTTGCCGGGACAGGGAGCAATAGCAATCAGCCCCAGCATTTT. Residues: CASLAGTGSNSNQPQHF.

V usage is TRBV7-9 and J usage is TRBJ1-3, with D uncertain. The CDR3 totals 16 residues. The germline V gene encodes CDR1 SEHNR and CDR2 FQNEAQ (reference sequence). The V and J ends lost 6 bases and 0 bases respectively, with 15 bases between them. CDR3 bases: TGTGCCAGCAGTTCCACGGGGATCCTCTCTGGAAACACCATATATTTT. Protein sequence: CASSSTGILSGNTIYF.

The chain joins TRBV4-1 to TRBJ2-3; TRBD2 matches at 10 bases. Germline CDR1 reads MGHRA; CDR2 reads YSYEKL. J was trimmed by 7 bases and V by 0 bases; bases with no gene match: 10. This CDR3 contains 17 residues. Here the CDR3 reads CASSQDRLAGVRNTQYF. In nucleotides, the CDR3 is TGCGCCAGCAGCCAAGATCGGCTAGCGGGAGTACGAAATACGCAGTATTTT.

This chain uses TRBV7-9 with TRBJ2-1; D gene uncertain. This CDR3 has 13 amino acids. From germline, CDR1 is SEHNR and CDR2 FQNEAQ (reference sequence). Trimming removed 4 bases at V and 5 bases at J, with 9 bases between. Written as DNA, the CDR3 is TGTGCCAGCAGCTCCCGCACTGACAATGAGCAGTTCTTC. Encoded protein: CASSSRTDNEQFF.

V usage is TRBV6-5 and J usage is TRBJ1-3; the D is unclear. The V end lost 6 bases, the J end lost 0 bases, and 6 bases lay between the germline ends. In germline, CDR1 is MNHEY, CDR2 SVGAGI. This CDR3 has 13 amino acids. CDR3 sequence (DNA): TGTGCCAGCAGAAAGAGCTCTGGAAACACCATATATTTT. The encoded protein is CASRKSSGNTIYF.

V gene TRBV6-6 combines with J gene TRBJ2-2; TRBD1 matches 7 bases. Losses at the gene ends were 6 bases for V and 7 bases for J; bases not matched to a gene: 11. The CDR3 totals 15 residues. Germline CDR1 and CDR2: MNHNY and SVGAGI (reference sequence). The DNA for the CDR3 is TGTGCCAGCAGCCATGAGGGGGCTGAATACGGGGAGCTGTTTTTT. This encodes CASSHEGAEYGELFF.

CDR3: CASDSGQGLRNQPQHF. CDR3 bases: TGTGCCAGCGACTCGGGACAGGGGCTAAGAAATCAGCCCCAGCATTTT. V usage is TRBV5-5 and J usage is TRBJ1-5; 10 bases are shared with TRBD1. CDR1 is SGHKS, CDR2 YYEKEE, per germline (reference sequence). J lost 4 bases, V lost 7 bases, and 11 bases had no gene match. The CDR3 runs to 16 residues.